This record looks at one T cell receptor (beta chain) sequence and its context. Per germline, CDR1 SQVTM and CDR2 ANQGSEA. The V gene lost 4 bases and the J gene lost 4 bases, with 15 bases spanning the gap. This CDR3 comprises 14 residues. Alongside a J-beta primer mix, a sample-barcoded 5' primer served in a second PCR lasting 7 to 11 cycles. MiXCR, run by TCRdb on the 5' RACE reads, gives a single entry per CDR3 protein. This table holds fewer than 950,000 distinct CDR3 sequences, roughly 50% found once. These data originate in a study of blood T cells in healthy people across ages. The receptor was derived from a man aged 80 or over in good health. The sample taken for sequencing was blood. The V call is TRBV29-1, the J call TRBJ2-3; maybe TRBD2 (6 bases). CDR3 sequence reads: CSVVWAPGADTQYF. DNA of the CDR3: TGCAGCGTTGTCTGGGCGCCGGGGGCAGATACGCAGTATTTT.